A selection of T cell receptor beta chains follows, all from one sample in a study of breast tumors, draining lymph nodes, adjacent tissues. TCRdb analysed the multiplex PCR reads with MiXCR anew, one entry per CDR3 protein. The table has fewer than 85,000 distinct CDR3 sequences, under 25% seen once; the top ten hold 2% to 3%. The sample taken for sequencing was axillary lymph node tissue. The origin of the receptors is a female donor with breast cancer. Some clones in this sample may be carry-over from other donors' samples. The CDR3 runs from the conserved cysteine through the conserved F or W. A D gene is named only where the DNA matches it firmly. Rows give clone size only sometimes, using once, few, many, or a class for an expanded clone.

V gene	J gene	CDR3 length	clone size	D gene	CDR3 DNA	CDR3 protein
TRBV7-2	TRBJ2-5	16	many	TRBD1	TGTGCCAGCAGCTTAGGAACGGCAGGGGGACAAGAGACCCAGTACTTC	CASSLGTAGGQETQYF
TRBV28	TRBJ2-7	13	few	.	TGTGCCAGCAGTTTAACACAGTTTGGAGAGCAGTACTTC	CASSLTQFGEQYF
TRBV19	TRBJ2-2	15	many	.	TGTGCCAGTAGTATGGGCAACGCGAACACCGGGGAGCTGTTTTTT	CASSMGNANTGELFF
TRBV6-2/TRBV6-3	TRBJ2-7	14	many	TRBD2	TGTGCCAGCAGCGGGACTAGCGGGGGTTACGAGCAGTACTTC	CASSGTSGGYEQYF
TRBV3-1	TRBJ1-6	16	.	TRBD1	TGTGCCAGCAGCCAAGAAGACAGGGGGTATGAATCACCCCTCCACTTT	CASSQEDRGYESPLHF
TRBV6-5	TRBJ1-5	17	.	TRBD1	TGTGCCAGCAGTTACTCGTCCGGGACAGGGGTCCCAGATACGCAGCATTTT	CASSYSSGTGVPDTQHF
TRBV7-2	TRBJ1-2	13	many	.	TGTGCCAGCAGCTCTAAGGGGGGCTATGGCTACACCTTC	CASSSKGGYGYTF
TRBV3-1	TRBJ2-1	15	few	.	TGTGCCAGCAGCCAATTTCGGGAGCTATACAATGAGCAGTTCTTC	CASSQFRELYNEQFF
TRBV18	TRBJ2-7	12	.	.	TGTGCCAGCTCACCAACAGGGATAGAGCAGTACTTC	CASSPTGIEQYF
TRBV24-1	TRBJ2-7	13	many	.	TGTGCCACCGAGGACACCTACTCCTACGAGCAGTACTTC	CATEDTYSYEQYF
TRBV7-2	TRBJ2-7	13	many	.	TGTGCCAGCAGCCTGCTAGGTTTCTACGAGCAGTACTTC	CASSLLGFYEQYF
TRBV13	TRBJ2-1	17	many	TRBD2	TGTGCCAGCAGCCAATTGACTAGCGGGAGTACCTACAATGAGCAGTTCTTC	CASSQLTSGSTYNEQFF
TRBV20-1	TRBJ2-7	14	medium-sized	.	TGCAGTGCTAGGATCCAGACCCAATCCTACGAGCAGTACTTC	CSARIQTQSYEQYF
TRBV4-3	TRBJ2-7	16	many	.	TGCGCCAGCAGCCAAGATAGGAGGACAATCACCTACGAGCAGTACTTC	CASSQDRRTITYEQYF
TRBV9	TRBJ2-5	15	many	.	TGTGCCAGCAGCTCCAGTGGGACGGACGGGGGGACCCAGTACTTC	CASSSSGTDGGTQYF
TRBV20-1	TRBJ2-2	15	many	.	TGCAGTGCTAGTAAAGGGGGGGCCGTCACCGGGGAGCTGTTTTTT	CSASKGGAVTGELFF
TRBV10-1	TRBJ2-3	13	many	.	TGCGCCAGCAGTGAGCGGAGCACAGATACGCAGTATTTT	CASSERSTDTQYF
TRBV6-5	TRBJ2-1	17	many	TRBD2	TGTGCCAGCAGTTACTCTTCCCGACTAGCGGGAGAGGTTGAGCAGTTCTTC	CASSYSSRLAGEVEQFF
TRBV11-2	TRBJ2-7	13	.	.	TGTGCCAGCAGCCAGCGGGCCTCCTACGAGCAGTACTTC	CASSQRASYEQYF
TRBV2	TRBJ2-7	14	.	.	TGCGCCAGCATCAGGGGCGGGGCCATGTACGAGCAGTACTTC	CASIRGGAMYEQYF
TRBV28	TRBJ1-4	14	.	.	TGTGCCAGCAGCCCCTCAGGAACGGATGAAAAACTGTTTTTT	CASSPSGTDEKLFF
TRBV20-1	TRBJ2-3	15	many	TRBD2	TGCAGTGCGGAACCGGGACTAGCGGCCCTCTATACGCAGTATTTT	CSAEPGLAALYTQYF
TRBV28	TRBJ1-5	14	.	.	TGTGCCAGCAGTTTCCGGGGGGTAAGGCAGCCCCAGCATTTT	CASSFRGVRQPQHF
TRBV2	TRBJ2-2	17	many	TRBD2	TGTGCCAGCAGTGAATACCCAACTAGCGGGAGCCCCGGGGAGCTGTTTTTT	CASSEYPTSGSPGELFF
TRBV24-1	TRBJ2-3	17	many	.	TGTGCCACCAGTGACCCGGGGGAGCGGAAAGGGGCAGATACGCAGTATTTT	CATSDPGERKGADTQYF
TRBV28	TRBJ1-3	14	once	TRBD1	TGTGCCGGCAGTCCGACAGGGGCTGGAAACACCATATATTTT	CAGSPTGAGNTIYF
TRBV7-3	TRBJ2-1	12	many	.	TGTGCCAGCAGCCCTGGGGGCAATGAGCAGTTCTTC	CASSPGGNEQFF
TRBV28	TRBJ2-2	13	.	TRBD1	TGTGCGGGCAGGACAGGGGTCGGCGGGGAGCTGTTTTTT	CAGRTGVGGELFF
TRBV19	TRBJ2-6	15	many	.	TGTGCCAGTACCATCAGACTAGCTGGGGCCAACGTCCTGACTTTC	CASTIRLAGANVLTF
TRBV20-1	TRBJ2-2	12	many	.	TGCAGTGCCAGGACTCTCCCCGGGGAGCTGTTTTTT	CSARTLPGELFF
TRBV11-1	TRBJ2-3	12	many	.	TGTGCCAGCAGCCCGAGGGGGAGTACGCAGTATTTT	CASSPRGSTQYF
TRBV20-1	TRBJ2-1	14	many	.	TGCAGTGCTAGGGCGCTGCAGGACTACAATGAGCAGTTCTTC	CSARALQDYNEQFF
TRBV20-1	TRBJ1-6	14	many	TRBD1	TGCAGTGCTACCCGACAGGGATCCGGTTCACCCCTCCACTTT	CSATRQGSGSPLHF
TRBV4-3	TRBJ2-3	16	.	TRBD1	TGCGCCAGCAGCCAAGCCGGGACAGGGGGCCCAGATACGCAGTATTTT	CASSQAGTGGPDTQYF
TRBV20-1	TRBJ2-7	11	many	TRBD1	TGCAGTGCTAGCAACAGGGGCCCCCCTCGATTC	CSASNRGPPRF
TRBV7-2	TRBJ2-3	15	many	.	TGTGCCAGCAGCTTGTCACCGACTAGCACAGATACGCAGTATTTT	CASSLSPTSTDTQYF